These T cell receptor beta chains were read from a single sample in a study of regulatory T cells in long-lasting Graves disease. TCRdb reprocessed the multiplex PCR reads with MiXCR, giving one entry per CDR3 protein. The sample consists of some 280,000 distinct CDR3 sequences, roughly a fifth of them appearing once. This specimen was peripheral blood mononuclear cells (PBMCs), taken when the disease was refractory, from a patient treated with antithyroid drugs. Receptor source: a female donor with Graves disease. Each CDR3 is given with its conserved first and last residue. Each record gives: D gene, V gene, clone size, J gene, CDR3 DNA, CDR3 protein. D genes are given only for firm matches. Clone size is given for some rows only: seen once, a few or many times, or a class if the clone is expanded.

.	TRBV6-1	few	TRBJ1-1	TGTGCCAGCAGCCCGATTGGGGCGCGAGCTTTCTTT	CASSPIGARAFF
TRBD2	TRBV10-3	.	TRBJ2-7	TGTGCCATCAGTGACACGGCTAGCGGGAGCTACGAGCAGTACTTC	CAISDTASGSYEQYF
.	TRBV27	.	TRBJ2-5	TGTGCCAGCAGGCGCGTGGGAGGGACCCAGTACTTC	CASRRVGGTQYF
.	TRBV3-1	many	TRBJ2-7	TGTGCCAGCAGCCAAGGAGCGGCAAAACTGAAAGAGCAGTACTTC	CASSQGAAKLKEQYF
.	TRBV7-2	many	TRBJ2-4	TGTGCCAGCAGCCCCAGTGTAGGCCAGGGAGAAAACATTCAGTACTTC	CASSPSVGQGENIQYF
.	TRBV28	many	TRBJ1-1	TGTGCCAGCGGTATGGGGATGAACACTGAAGCTTTCTTT	CASGMGMNTEAFF
.	TRBV18	few	TRBJ1-4	TGTGCCAGCTCAGCGACCTCCCTACGTGAAAAACTGTTTTTT	CASSATSLREKLFF
TRBD1	TRBV28	.	TRBJ1-5	TGTGCCAGCGGAGACAGGGAATCATATAGCAATCAGCCCCAGCATTTT	CASGDRESYSNQPQHF
TRBD2	TRBV2	.	TRBJ2-3	TGTGCCAGCTTAAGCGGGAGTAGCACAGATACGCAGTATTTT	CASLSGSSTDTQYF
TRBD1	TRBV18	few	TRBJ2-7	TGTGCCAGCTCACCCTCGCTCGGGACAGGGGGCCCCGAGCAGTACTTC	CASSPSLGTGGPEQYF
.	TRBV15	few	TRBJ2-7	TGTGCCACCTCTACAGGGTGGGGAAACAACGAGCAGTACTTC	CATSTGWGNNEQYF
TRBD2	TRBV11-2	many	TRBJ2-2	TGTGCCAGCAGACCTACTAGCGGGAGTGACACCGGGGAGCTGTTTTTT	CASRPTSGSDTGELFF
TRBD2	TRBV28	few	TRBJ2-1	TGTGCCACCCGACTAGCGGGAGGAGGCAATGAGCAGTTCTTC	CATRLAGGGNEQFF
.	TRBV6-5	many	TRBJ1-1	TGTGCCAGCAGTTCCCCCACAGATAACACTGAAGCTTTCTTT	CASSSPTDNTEAFF
TRBD1	TRBV4-3	many	TRBJ1-6	TGCGCCAGCAGCCAATCCGGGACAGGGAGTACACCCCTCCACTTT	CASSQSGTGSTPLHF